This note documents a single T cell receptor beta chain sequence. Its binding antigen is unknown. This entry comes from a study of cytomegalovirus exposure and HLA in healthy donors (dated by TCRdb to 2016 to 2017). About the investigation overall: An earlier analysis of some 500 of the donors reported roughly 300 Gb of sequence data and some 120 million unique TCR beta sequences from about 200 million T cells. An early release that covered some 640 HLA-typed donors contained approximately 300 gigabases of sequencing data and about 84 million unique TCR sequences. Of the approximately 400 genotyped donors, roughly 80% fell in the genetic ancestry cluster associated with self-reported Caucasian donors. The study aimed to test whether cataloging public T cell receptors could reveal signatures of past pathogen exposure. Using immunosequencing, the study profiled T cell repertoires from fewer than 700 subjects and related those repertoires to cytomegalovirus serostatus. Along with the approximately 620-subject first cohort, a separate validation cohort of over 90 different subjects was used. To predict cytomegalovirus infection status, the study brought together high-throughput TCR immunosequencing, statistical association of individual TCRs with disease status, and machine learning. A later analysis re-analyzed previously published TCR beta repertoires from roughly 690 donors and added high-resolution HLA genotyping to study TCR occurrence patterns. The later analysis used no new phenotypic data to find candidate immune exposures, relying instead on TCR beta sequences and their occurrence across donors. In an earlier analysis of around 540 of the donors, high-throughput TCR beta sequencing was used to judge whether each TCR beta V gene segment behaved as functional or pseudogenic. Alongside the repertoire data, information on donor age, sex, ethnicity and CMV serostatus was compiled. In a later genetic analysis, genome-wide SNP genotypes for about 65% of the 666 donors were used, and that subset was treated as a discovery cohort. All discovery cohort repertoires had been generated on a single sequencing platform. HLA typing covered class I and class II loci at four-digit resolution. The number of typed donors differed by locus: about 629-630 for A, B, C, DRB1 and DQB1; about 520 for DQA1; 600 to 610 for DPA1; and 400 to 480 for DPB1. Roughly 5 DR-DQ haplotypes were handled as single units for association and clustering because linkage in the cohort was strong. On average, roughly 250,000 unique TCR beta nucleotide sequences were sequenced per donor among a few hundred genotyped donors of the cohort, with roughly 19% of those sequences being non-productive. What the research found in general, with its limitations: Approximately 16 rarely observed V segments, including chromosome 9 orphons, were excluded from the earlier analysis of approximately 500 of the donors because counts were too low. In a later analysis, TCR association rates were found to vary across HLA loci, with the most associated TCRs seen for DRB1 alleles and the fewest for HLA-C alleles. The study listed 150 to 200 TCR beta chains as associated with cytomegalovirus. Correlated functional status among segregating V segments might reflect linkage disequilibrium, but an unknown experimental factor could not be ruled out. Across donors, most TCR sequences were observed very rarely, whereas some public TCRs were present in many individuals. The authors suggested that the approach could potentially be generalized to other disease states and immunological phenotypes. A group of highly shared sequence variants was considered likely to be a technical artifact of the sequencing pipeline. Because HLA typing was missing for some donors at each locus, association tests included only the typed subset. V-gene and J-gene trimming of TCR beta chains was associated with a missense DCLRE1C variant in a later genetic analysis, and the association was replicated in an independent cohort. The cohort was sequenced for TCR beta chains only, and without alpha or paired-chain data the features that could be detected were limited. The 87-base-pair reads could not distinguish some IMGT-functional V segments, including TRBV6-2 and TRBV6-3, so those segments were excluded. Cytomegalovirus status was reported to be diagnosed by the classifier with high specificity and sensitivity in both the original and validation cohorts. Assigning TCR associations to individual alleles was difficult when HLA alleles, especially DR and DQ, strongly co-occurred. A later analysis associated 16,951 TCR beta sequences with specific HLA alleles at a false discovery rate of 0.05. Most CMV-associated TCR beta chains appeared to be HLA-restricted in a later analysis, and the HLA associations seemed to be driven largely by CMV exposure. In vitro tests confirmed that a few of the cytomegalovirus-associated TCR beta chains recognize cytomegalovirus antigens. Compared with equally common non-associated chains, HLA-associated TCR beta chains in a later analysis were more clonally expanded and had lower generation probabilities. A later analysis reported that several top co-occurrence clusters appeared linked to parvovirus B19, influenza, CMV and Epstein-Barr virus. According to a later genetic analysis, donors in an Asian-associated ancestry cluster had fewer N-insertions in productive TCRs than the approximately 700-donor mean. In an earlier analysis of about 550 of the donors, most TCR beta V segments were observed in productive rearrangements about 87% or about 30% of the time, broadly matching IMGT annotations. The only immune exposure information available for the cohort was CMV serostatus. A further reported finding was that TCR beta sequences accurately predicted the HLA-A and HLA-B alleles for most subjects in the first cohort. Sequencing depth was assumed to be roughly uniform across donors in the presence/absence analyses, though that assumption may not hold.

In total, roughly 710 healthy bone marrow donors made up the cohort. Cohort members were all nominally healthy when sampled, although unrecorded immune exposures were likely present. The donor was CMV seropositive and belonged to the group of 250 to 350 seropositive cohort members. Each donor provided a peripheral blood sample, and peripheral blood mononuclear cells were used for TCR beta sequencing. Genomic DNA was extracted from the blood cell samples with the Qiagen DNeasy Blood Extraction Kit. Germline trimming amounts to 6 bases on V and 1 base on J, with 7 as the count of junction bases outside the gene matches. CDR1 and CDR2, per the germline V gene, are MDHEN and SYDVKM. Including the terminal cysteine and phenylalanine, the CDR3 comprises 16 residues. The retained sequence is limited to the CDR3, 48 bases, with the frame set at the first base. Libraries were constructed by the immunoSEQ multiplex PCR assay. The multiplex PCR relied on a mix of 60 forward primers for TCR Vbeta segments and 13 reverse primers for TCR Jbeta segments. Amplification of the CDR3 region of rearranged TCR beta genes was performed with a multiplex PCR assay on genomic DNA. The amplified TCR beta libraries were sequenced on the Illumina HiSeq System as 87-base-pair reads. As for the original processing: A later analysis counted approximately 84 million unique TCR beta chains across the 640 or so repertoires, and around 12 million of these chains were shared by at least two donors. Raw reads were error-corrected and collapsed into unique sequences with a nearest-neighbor algorithm that merged closely related sequences to remove PCR and sequencing errors. To assign V, D and J gene segments, CDR3 sequences were aligned to IMGT reference sequences. For a sequence to be retained, a match of at least six nucleotides was required to both a V gene segment and a J gene segment. Rearrangements were classified as productive when the CDR3 lacked stop codons and remained in frame with V and J, and all other rearrangements were classified as non-productive. Following IMGT convention, CDR3 was defined as the stretch from the second conserved V-encoded cysteine up to the conserved J-encoded phenylalanine. In an earlier analysis of around 540 of the donors, sequences lacking an unambiguous match to a single V gene segment were excluded. In an earlier analysis of 587 of the donors, V segments were called functional above 56.7% productive rearrangements and were called segregating when the between-donor standard deviation exceeded 5%. A statistical classification framework was built for diagnosing cytomegalovirus status from the catalog of TCR beta chain sequences. In a later analysis, V and J genes were assigned by comparing TCR nucleotide sequences against IMGT/GENE-DB human TR gene sequences. In a later analysis, CDR3 sequences and most-parsimonious VDJ recombination scenarios were assigned using the TCRdist pipeline. In a later analysis, each TCR beta chain was defined by its CDR3 amino acid sequence together with its V-gene family, and reads lacking a unique V-gene family were excluded. A later analysis removed 592 highly shared, low-generation-probability nucleotide sequences to deal with suspected cross-contamination and a sequencing artifact. In a later analysis, a clonal expansion index for each public chain was calculated from normalized within-repertoire ranks of inferred template counts. Generation probabilities in a later analysis came from a VDJ recombination model fitted to out-of-frame rearrangements, and those results were checked against IGoR. A later analysis scored TCR-TCR, TCR-HLA and TCR-CMV co-occurrence with hypergeometric tests, applying a repertoire-size bias correction to TCR pairs. False discovery rates were estimated in a later analysis by permuting HLA or CMV assignments 20 times. In a later analysis, co-occurring TCRs were grouped using DBSCAN, with TCRdist sequence similarity added in when clustering inside HLA-allele-positive subsets. Repertoires with fewer than 30,000 or more than 120,000 public chains were left out of co-occurrence clustering, as were roughly five repertoires with anomalous nucleotide sharing. Sourced from immuneACCESS, this table was stored by TCRdb with only in-frame sequences that have V and J called. A share of the clones is absent; for the studies checked, an unresolved V gene accounts for under half, and the remainder has no known explanation. Clonal size and the V and J genes are those of that table, whereas D and trimming came from the DNA. The table for this sample shows roughly 220,000 clones. More than 0.95% of the sample lies in the top ten.

The chain is made from TRBV28 and TRBJ2-5; 11 bases in between match TRBD2. The material sequenced was PBMCs. This clonotype was sampled from a girl aged 2 to 10 in good health and CMV-seropositive. The nucleotide sequence reads TGTGCCAGCAGCCCAACTAGCGGGAGCTTCCAAGAGACCCAGTACTTC. It translates as CASSPTSGSFQETQYF.